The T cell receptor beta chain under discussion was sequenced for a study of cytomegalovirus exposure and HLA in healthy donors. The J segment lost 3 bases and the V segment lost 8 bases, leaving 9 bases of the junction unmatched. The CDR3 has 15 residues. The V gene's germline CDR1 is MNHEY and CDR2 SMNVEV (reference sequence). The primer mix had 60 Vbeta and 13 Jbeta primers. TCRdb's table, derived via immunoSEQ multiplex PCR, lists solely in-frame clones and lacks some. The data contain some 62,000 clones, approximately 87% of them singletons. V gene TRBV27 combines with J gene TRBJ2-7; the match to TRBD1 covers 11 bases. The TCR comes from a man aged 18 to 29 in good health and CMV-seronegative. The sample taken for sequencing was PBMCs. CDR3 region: CASGLGTGGIYEQYF. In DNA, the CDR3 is TGTGCCAGCGGCCTGGGGACAGGGGGGATCTACGAGCAGTACTTC.